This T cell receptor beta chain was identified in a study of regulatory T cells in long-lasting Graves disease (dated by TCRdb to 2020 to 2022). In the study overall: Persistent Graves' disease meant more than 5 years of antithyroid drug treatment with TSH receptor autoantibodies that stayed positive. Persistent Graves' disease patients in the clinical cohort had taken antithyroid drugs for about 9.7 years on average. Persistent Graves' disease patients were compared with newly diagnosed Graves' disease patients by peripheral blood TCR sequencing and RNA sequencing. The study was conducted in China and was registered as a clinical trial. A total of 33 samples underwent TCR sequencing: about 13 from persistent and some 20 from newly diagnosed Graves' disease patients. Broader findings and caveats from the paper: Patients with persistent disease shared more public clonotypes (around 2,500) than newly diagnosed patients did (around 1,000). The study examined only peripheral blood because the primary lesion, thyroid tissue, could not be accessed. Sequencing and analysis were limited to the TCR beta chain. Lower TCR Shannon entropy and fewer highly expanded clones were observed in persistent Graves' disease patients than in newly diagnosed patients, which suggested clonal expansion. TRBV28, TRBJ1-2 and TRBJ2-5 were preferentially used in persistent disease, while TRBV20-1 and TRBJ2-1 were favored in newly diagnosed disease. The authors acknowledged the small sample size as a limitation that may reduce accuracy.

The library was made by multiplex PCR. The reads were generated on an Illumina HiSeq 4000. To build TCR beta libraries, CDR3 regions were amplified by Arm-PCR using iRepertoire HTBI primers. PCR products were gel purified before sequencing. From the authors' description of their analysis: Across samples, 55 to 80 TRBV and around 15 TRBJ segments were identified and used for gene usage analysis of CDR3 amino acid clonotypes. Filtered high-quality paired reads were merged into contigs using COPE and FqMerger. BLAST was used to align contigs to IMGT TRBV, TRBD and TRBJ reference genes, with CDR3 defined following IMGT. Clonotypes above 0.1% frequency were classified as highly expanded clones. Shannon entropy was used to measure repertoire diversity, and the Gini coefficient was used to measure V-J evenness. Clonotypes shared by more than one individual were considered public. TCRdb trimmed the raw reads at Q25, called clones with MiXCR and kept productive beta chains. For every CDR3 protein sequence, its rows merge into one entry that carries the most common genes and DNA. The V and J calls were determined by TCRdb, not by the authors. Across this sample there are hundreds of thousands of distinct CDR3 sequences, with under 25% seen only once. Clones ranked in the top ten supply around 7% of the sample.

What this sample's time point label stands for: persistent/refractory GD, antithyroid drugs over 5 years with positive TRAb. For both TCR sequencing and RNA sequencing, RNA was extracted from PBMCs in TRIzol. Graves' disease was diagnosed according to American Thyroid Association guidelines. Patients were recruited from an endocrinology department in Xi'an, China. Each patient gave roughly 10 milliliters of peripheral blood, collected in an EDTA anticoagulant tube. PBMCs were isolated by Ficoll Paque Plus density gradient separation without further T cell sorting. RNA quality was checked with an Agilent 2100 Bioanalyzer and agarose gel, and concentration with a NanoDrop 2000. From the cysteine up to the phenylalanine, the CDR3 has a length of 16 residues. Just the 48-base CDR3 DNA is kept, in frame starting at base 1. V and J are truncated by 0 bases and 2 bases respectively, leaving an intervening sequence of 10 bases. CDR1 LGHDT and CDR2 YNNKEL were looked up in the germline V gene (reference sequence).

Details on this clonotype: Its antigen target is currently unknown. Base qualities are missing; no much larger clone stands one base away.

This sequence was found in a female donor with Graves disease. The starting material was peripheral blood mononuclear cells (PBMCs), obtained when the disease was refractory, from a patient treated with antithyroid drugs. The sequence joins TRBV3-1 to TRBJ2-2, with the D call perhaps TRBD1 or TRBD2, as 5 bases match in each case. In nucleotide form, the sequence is TGTGCCAGCAGCCAAGATCCGGGACGAAACACCGGGGAGCTGTTTTTT. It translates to CASSQDPGRNTGELFF.